Below are 12 T cell receptor beta chains sequenced from a single sample in a study of T cell repertoires in cytomegalovirus infection (dated by TCRdb to about 2019). What this sample's treatment or condition label stands for: in vitro stimulation with specific CMV peptide epitopes to enrich CMV-specific T cells. For sequencing, an Illumina HiSeq 1500 was employed. The public reads were reanalyzed by TCRdb: fastp trimming at Q25, MiXCR alignment, in-frame beta chains only. Duplicate CDR3 protein sequences are folded into a single record with the most common DNA and genes. The sample has hundreds of thousands of distinct CDR3 sequences on record, less than 40% of them singletons. Over 13% of the sample is in the top ten clones. Antigens for these TCRs are unknown. Material: cultured CD8+ T cells from PBMCs, obtained from culture after CMV antigen stimulation. The receptor set was obtained from a human donor in good health (CMV status not recorded). Some clones in this sample may be carry-over from other donors' samples.

The genes are TRBV6-1 and TRBJ1-5; possibly TRBD1 for D (6 bases). V was cut by 0 bases and J by 7 bases, with 19 bases left in between. The CDR3 loop spans 17 amino acids. Per the germline V gene, CDR1 is MNHNS and CDR2 is SASEGT. The CDR3 spells CASSEAQLWGAGQPQHF. The CDR3 coding sequence is TGTGCCAGCAGTGAAGCGCAGCTGTGGGGGGCAGGGCAGCCCCAGCATTTT.

The gene calls are TRBV12-5 and TRBJ2-1, with D unclear. V was cut by 2 bases and J by 0 bases, with 8 bases left in between. Germline V gives CDR1 LGHNT, CDR2 FRNRAP. There are 15 residues in the CDR3. The chain's CDR3 is CASGLSSSSYNEQFF. CDR3 bases: TGTGCTAGTGGTTTGTCTAGTAGCTCCTACAATGAGCAGTTCTTC.

CDR3 region: CASSQSGYHTGDTEAFF. CDR3 DNA sequence: TGCGCCAGCAGTCAATCGGGGTATCACACCGGGGACACTGAAGCTTTCTTT. This chain links TRBV23-1 with TRBJ1-1; D gene unclear. TRBV23-1 is noted as an ORF with a role that remains uncertain. Trimming removed 0 bases from V and 3 bases from J, with 17 bases in between. This CDR3 is built from 17 residues.

In its sample, this clonotype was seen many times. The chain couples TRBV12-3 or TRBV12-4 to TRBJ1-2, with 7 bases identical to TRBD1. This CDR3 contains 16 residues. V trimming: 5 bases; J trimming: 0 bases; junction bases outside the gene matches: 9. The DNA for the CDR3 is TGTGCCAGCAGTCTGTCAGACAGGGCCTCTAACTATGGCTACACCTTC. Protein sequence: CASSLSDRASNYGYTF.

This chain connects TRBV20-1 to TRBJ1-5; 7 nucleotides match TRBD1. CDR3 length equals 17 residues. V trimming: 2 bases; J trimming: 7 bases; junction bases outside the gene matches: 17. Germline-derived CDR1 and CDR2 are DFQATT and SNEGSKA (reference sequence). CDR3: CSARILPDRVEGQPQHF. In nucleotides, the CDR3 is TGCAGTGCTAGAATCCTCCCCGACAGGGTTGAGGGACAGCCCCAGCATTTT.

This clonotype was detected many times. The chain combines TRBV7-2 with TRBJ2-2, with D perhaps assigned TRBD1 or TRBD2 (6 bases each). In germline, CDR1 is SGHTA, CDR2 FQGNSA. The CDR3 has 16 amino acids. V lost 3 bases to trimming and J lost 2 bases, with 13 bases between them. The CDR3 loop is CASSLVGGRNTGELFF. CDR3 DNA sequence: TGTGCCAGCAGCTTGGTGGGGGGCAGAAACACCGGGGAGCTGTTTTTT.

The chain uses TRBV6-1 and TRBJ2-7, with 8 bases matching TRBD1. Trimming cost V 4 bases and J 4 bases; bases outside gene matches: 9. The CDR3 runs 15 residues. CDR1 and CDR2 (germline): MNHNS, SASEGT. The CDR3 region has the DNA TGTGCCAGCAGTGTGGGCGGGACAGGCGGTTACGAGCAGTACGTC. Encoded protein: CASSVGGTGGYEQYV.

J is TRBJ2-3 and V is TRBV20-1; the match to TRBD2 covers 11 bases. Per germline, CDR1 DFQATT and CDR2 SNEGSKA (reference sequence). Losses at the gene ends were 7 bases for V and 6 bases for J; bases not matched to a gene: 6. The CDR3 runs to 13 residues. The CDR3 nucleotides read TGCAGTGTTCTAGCGGGGGGCGATGATACGCAGTATTTT. This gives the protein CSVLAGGDDTQYF.

The chain uses TRBV4-2 and TRBJ2-1; TRBD2 aligns across 12 bases. CDR3 size: 15 residues. Germline CDR1 LGHNA, CDR2 YNFKEQ. Trimming took 4 bases from V and 9 from J; bases not matched to a gene: 7. Here the CDR3 reads CASSRPSGGVGEQFF. CDR3 sequence (DNA): TGTGCCAGCAGCCGCCCTAGCGGGGGGGTTGGTGAGCAGTTCTTC.

This CDR3 reads CASSLAVGGPTEAFF. CDR3 nucleotide sequence: TGTGCCAGCAGCTTAGCGGTCGGGGGCCCCACTGAAGCTTTCTTT. The chain uses TRBV7-9 and TRBJ1-1, with D maybe TRBD1 (6 bases). CDR1 and CDR2 (germline): SEHNR, FQNEAQ (reference sequence). Trimming took 0 bases from V and 4 from J, leaving 12 bases between them. The CDR3 runs to 15 residues.

The chain links TRBV19 to TRBJ2-6, with D perhaps TRBD2 (6 bases). Trimming took off 7 bases at V and 0 bases at J, with 19 bases between the two ends. The CDR3 extends over 18 amino acids. CDR1 and CDR2 from the germline V gene are LNHDA and SQIVND (reference sequence). The CDR3 DNA is TGTGCCAGTAATCGGATTCCGGGACTCCACTCTGGGGCCAACGTCCTGACTTTC. Its protein is CASNRIPGLHSGANVLTF.

V and J are TRBV9 and TRBJ2-1, with 8 nucleotides matching TRBD2. Germline assignment: CDR1 SGDLS and CDR2 YYNGEE. CDR3 length: 16 residues. The ends lost 3 bases at V and 2 bases at J; junction bases unmatched: 7. The CDR3 DNA follows: TGTGCCAGCAGCGCGCCCCGGGAGGGGCCCTACAATGAGCAGTTCTTC. Translating gives CASSAPREGPYNEQFF.